The TCR beta chain described here comes from a study of CD8 T cells in ankylosing spondylitis. Study conclusions and caveats: The study identified a TCR beta motif of 7 or 8 highly homologous variants that appeared characteristic of ankylosing spondylitis blood. Disease-linked clones had a CD8+ phenotype and relatively low frequency in peripheral blood.

In its sample, this clonotype was seen a few times. Its antigen remains unidentified. The CDR3 totals 14 residues. Germline values: CDR1 MNHEY, CDR2 SMNVEV (reference sequence). The germline V and J ends were trimmed by 0 bases and 4 bases, with 9 bases remaining between them. Making the TCR beta libraries involved quantitative 5'-RACE with molecular barcodes. TCRdb passed the 5' RACE reads through MiXCR, listing each CDR3 protein once. The profile shows over 200,000 distinct CDR3 sequences, 15% to 20% of them singletons. This clonotype originated in a male donor with ankylosing spondylitis. This chain uses TRBV27 with TRBJ2-5, with D maybe TRBD2 (5 bases). Specimen: blood, either unsorted or a sorted T cell fraction (not recorded which). CDR3 DNA sequence: TGTGCCAGCAGTTTATCGGCTAGCAGAGAGACCCAGTACTTC. It codes for CASSLSASRETQYF.